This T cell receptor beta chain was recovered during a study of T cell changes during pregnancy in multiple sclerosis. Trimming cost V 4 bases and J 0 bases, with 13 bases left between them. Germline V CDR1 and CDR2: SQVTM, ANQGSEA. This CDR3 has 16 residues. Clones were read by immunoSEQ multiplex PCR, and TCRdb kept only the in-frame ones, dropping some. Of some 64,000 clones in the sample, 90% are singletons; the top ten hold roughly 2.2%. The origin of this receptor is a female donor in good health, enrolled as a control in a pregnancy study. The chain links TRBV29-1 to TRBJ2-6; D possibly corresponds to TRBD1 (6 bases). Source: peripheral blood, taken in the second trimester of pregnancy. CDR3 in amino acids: CSVARDIDSGANVLTF. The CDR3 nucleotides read TGCAGCGTTGCCCGGGACATAGACTCTGGGGCCAACGTCCTGACTTTC.